The clone carrying this T cell receptor (beta chain) was seen more than once but under ten times. Antigen unknown. The sample is drawn from a study of cytomegalovirus exposure and HLA in healthy donors. Study-wide context: From HLA-typed donors, an early data release held roughly 80 million unique TCRs.

13 Jbeta primers and 60 Vbeta primers were used for the PCR. Sequenced by immunoSEQ multiplex PCR; TCRdb stores in-frame clones only, minus some. The sample contains over 150,000 clones, around 81% of which appear only once. General observations from the study: Listed as cytomegalovirus-associated were 164 TCR beta chains. Across donors, sequencing depth was assumed by presence/absence analyses to be roughly uniform.

This TCR was sampled from a woman in her 50s in good health and CMV-seronegative. Sequencing used PBMCs.

CDR3: CASTRMGGSGEAFF. The CDR3 region has the DNA TGTGCCAGCACCCGGATGGGGGGGTCGGGTGAAGCTTTCTTT. The rearrangement joins TRBV25-1 to TRBJ1-1, with TRBD1 as a possible D gene (5 bases). Trimming left V 7 bases short and J 7 bases short, with 19 bases between. The CDR3 has 14 residues. Germline V gives CDR1 MGHDK, CDR2 SYGVNS.